What follows are 12 T cell receptor beta chains derived from one specimen sequenced in a study of neoadjuvant anti-PD-1 for oral cavity cancer. Method: immunoSEQ multiplex PCR; TCRdb's copy keeps in-frame clones and lacks some. Of fewer than 11,000 clones in the sample, around three fifths were seen once. As for time point: after neoadjuvant nivolumab, at surgical resection. This sample comprised tumor tissue, obtained after nivolumab (anti-PD-1) treatment. The receptors were gathered from a person aged 40 to 85 with oral cavity squamous cell carcinoma.

This chain uses TRBV5-1 with TRBJ2-3; D remains ambiguous. The CDR3 is 13 residues long. CDR1 and CDR2 from the germline V gene are SGHRS and YFSETQ. The V end lost 3 bases, the J end lost 2 bases, and 7 bases lay between the germline ends. CDR3 nucleotide sequence: TGCGCCAGCAGCTCCGGAGCCACAGATACGCAGTATTTT. Protein sequence: CASSSGATDTQYF.

This chain uses TRBV7-6 with TRBJ2-3; D may be TRBD1 (6 bases). The CDR3 consists of 17 residues. In germline, CDR1 is SGHVS, CDR2 FNYEAQ. Deletions cut 5 bases from V and 0 bases from J, with 18 bases between. CDR3 amino acids: CASSPPRARGSTDTQYF. DNA for the CDR3: TGTGCCAGCAGCCCCCCCCGGGCCAGGGGTAGCACAGATACGCAGTATTTT.

This rearrangement joins TRBV12-5 to TRBJ2-7; unclear D gene. V lost 4 bases to trimming and J lost 6 bases, with 16 bases between them. The CDR3 has 14 amino acids. CDR1 is LGHNT and CDR2 is FRNRAP in the germline V gene. The CDR3 region has the DNA TGTGCTAGTGGTTCTCTCAGGAAGTCGGCCGAGCAGTACTTC. This codes for CASGSLRKSAEQYF.

Judged by abundance, this clone is medium-sized. CDR3 protein: CASSGDGTGYGDSPLHF. The CDR3 bases are TGTGCCAGTAGTGGGGACGGGACAGGGTACGGAGATTCACCCCTCCACTTT. This chain uses TRBV19 with TRBJ1-6; 9 bases line up with TRBD1. V was clipped by 5 bases and J by 8 bases; unmatched bases: 13. The CDR3 totals 17 residues. Germline V gene data show CDR1 as LNHDA and CDR2 as SQIVND (reference sequence).

This CDR3 reads CASKTGVNEKLFF. CDR3 nucleotides: TGTGCCAGCAAAACAGGCGTTAATGAAAAACTGTTTTTT. This chain links TRBV5-6 with TRBJ1-4, with a tentative D call TRBD1 (5 bases). Trimming left V 6 bases short and J 4 bases short, with 10 bases between. The germline gives CDR1 SGHDT, CDR2 YYEEEE. The CDR3 extends over 13 amino acids.

The genes are TRBV28 and TRBJ2-2; 8 positions agree with TRBD2. Trimming at V came to 7 bases and at J to 0 bases, leaving 4 bases not matched to a gene. Germline CDR1 and CDR2: MDHEN and SYDVKM. The CDR3 covers 15 residues. The CDR3 DNA follows: TGTGCCAGCATCCTTAGCGGGGCGAACACCGGGGAGCTGTTTTTT. Encoded protein: CASILSGANTGELFF.

The gene calls are TRBV19 and TRBJ2-7; tentatively, D is TRBD1 (6 bases). Germline V CDR1 and CDR2: LNHDA, SQIVND (reference sequence). The CDR3 runs to 11 residues. The V end lost 10 bases, the J end lost 2 bases, and 9 bases lay between the germline ends. CDR3 sequence: CATRQAYEQYF. The CDR3 DNA reads as TGTGCCACCCGACAGGCCTACGAGCAGTACTTC.

The rearrangement uses TRBV5-1 and TRBJ2-7; the D is unclear. The CDR3 loop spans 12 amino acids. V lost 4 bases and J lost 2, with 7 bases in between. CDR1 and CDR2 from the germline V gene are SGHRS and YFSETQ. This CDR3 is CASSPSTYEQYF. CDR3 nucleotide sequence: TGCGCCAGCAGCCCCTCAACCTACGAGCAGTACTTC.

This chain joins TRBV5-6 and TRBJ1-5, with 11 bases matching TRBD1. The germline V gene encodes CDR1 SGHDT and CDR2 YYEEEE. V lost 3 bases, J lost 4 bases, and 9 bases stayed unmatched. The CDR3 has 17 residues. The CDR3 spells CASSSYRDRGRNQPQHF. The CDR3, as DNA: TGTGCCAGCAGCTCCTACCGGGACAGGGGGAGGAATCAGCCCCAGCATTTT.

This clone has only a few counts. The chain uses TRBV11-2 and TRBJ2-1; the match to TRBD2 covers 10 bases. In germline, CDR1 is SGHAT, CDR2 FQNNGV. V was pared by 4 bases and J by 0 bases, with 6 bases of the junction left unmatched. The CDR3 loop spans 17 amino acids. The CDR3 protein is CASSSRTSGYSYNEQFF. DNA of the CDR3: TGTGCCAGCAGCTCCCGGACTAGCGGATACTCCTACAATGAGCAGTTCTTC.

This clone was detected only a few times. The CDR3 bases are TGCGCCAGCGGGGGCCTGAGCGGGAGTAGAACCTACGAGCAGTACTTC. Translating it yields CASGGLSGSRTYEQYF. The chain has TRBV5-1 and TRBJ2-7; TRBD2 aligns across 8 bases. The CDR3 has 16 amino acids. CDR1 is SGHRS, CDR2 YFSETQ, per germline. V lost 7 bases, J lost 2 bases, and 14 bases stayed unmatched.

The chain links TRBV6-1 to TRBJ1-4; a possible D gene is TRBD1 (6 bases). CDR1 is MNHNS, CDR2 SASEGT, per germline. V gave up 4 bases and J gave up 7 bases, with 13 bases separating them. The CDR3 is 14 residues long. The CDR3 nucleotides are TGTGCCAGCAGTGTCGGGGGGCGATCTGAAAAACTGTTTTTT. Translated: CASSVGGRSEKLFF.